These 11 T cell receptor beta chains were all obtained from the same sample, sequenced in a study of beta chain features in type 1 diabetes. Since all of the isolated RNA was reverse transcribed, expressed TCRB transcripts were what got sequenced. Using immunoSEQ multiplex PCR, the repertoire was profiled, and TCRdb retains in-frame clones only, with some absent. The sample contains about 240,000 clones, 25% to 30% of which appear only once. The specimen sequenced was central memory CD4+ T cells from blood. The receptors were gathered from a man in his thirties or forties in good health.

The rearrangement uses TRBV5-4 and TRBJ2-2, with D uncertain. In germline, CDR1 is SGHNT, CDR2 YYREEE (reference sequence). The ends were cut back, 2 bases at V and 0 bases at J, with 11 bases in the middle. The CDR3 loop spans 16 amino acids. The CDR3 nucleotides read TGTGCCAGCAGCTTTTTCCTCTCGGCGAACACCGGGGAGCTGTTTTTT. Its protein is CASSFFLSANTGELFF.

J is TRBJ2-2 and V is TRBV19; D gene uncertain. Trimming left V 7 bases short and J 4 bases short, with 10 bases between. The V gene's germline CDR1 is LNHDA and CDR2 SQIVND (reference sequence). The CDR3 runs to 13 residues. CDR3 sequence reads: CASTKRVTGELFF. The CDR3 bases are TGTGCCAGTACCAAACGGGTCACCGGGGAGCTGTTTTTT.

This clone was seen at least ten times. The CDR3 nucleotides are TGTGCCAGCAGATCATCTGCACGCGAGGGGGAGACCCAGTACTTC. Protein: CASRSSAREGETQYF. The V and J genes are TRBV7-2 and TRBJ2-5, with D perhaps TRBD1 or TRBD2 (5 bases each). CDR1 and CDR2 from the germline V gene are SGHTA and FQGNSA. This CDR3 is 15 amino acids long. V was clipped by 6 bases and J by 5 bases, with 19 bases between them.

The chain has TRBV4-1 and TRBJ1-1, with D tentatively TRBD1 (5 bases). This CDR3 spans 16 amino acids. With 7 bases removed from V and 1 base from J, the gap between germline ends came to 19 bases. Looked up from germline, CDR1 is MGHRA and CDR2 is YSYEKL. For the CDR3, the DNA is TGCGCCAGCACCGAACCGGGGCGCGGGGCGAACACTGAAGCTTTCTTT. Its protein is CASTEPGRGANTEAFF.

Many counts were recorded for this clone. The genes are TRBV2 and TRBJ2-1; tentatively, D is TRBD2 (6 bases). V gave up 6 bases and J gave up 2 bases, with 11 bases separating them. This CDR3 has 14 residues. From germline, CDR1 is SNHLY and CDR2 FYNNEI. CDR3 region: CASRGSGAYNEQFF. CDR3 nucleotide sequence: TGTGCCAGCAGGGGTAGCGGAGCCTACAATGAGCAGTTCTTC.

This clone occurred a few times. This sample also contains other DNA sequences that code for the same CDR3. The chain has TRBV30 and TRBJ2-3; D is ambiguous. V lost 1 base, J lost 2 bases, and 1 base lay in between. This CDR3 spans 11 amino acids. The germline V gene encodes CDR1 GTSNPN and CDR2 SVGIG (reference sequence). The DNA for the CDR3 is TGTGCCTGGAGTGACACAGATACGCAGTATTTT. Translating gives CAWSDTDTQYF.

Turning to this clone: In the same sample, other DNA sequences code for this CDR3. The chain couples TRBV9 to TRBJ2-3, with TRBD1 as a possible D gene (6 bases). The ends were cut back, 0 bases at V and 1 base at J, with 9 bases in the middle. There are 15 residues in the CDR3. CDR1 and CDR2 (germline): SGDLS, YYNGEE. CDR3 coding DNA: TGTGCCAGCAGCGTAGGGGGACATCGCACAGATACGCAGTATTTT. It yields the protein CASSVGGHRTDTQYF.

The chain uses TRBV28 and TRBJ1-1, with a possible D match to TRBD1 (6 bases). Germline CDR1 and CDR2: MDHEN and SYDVKM. The CDR3 extends over 12 amino acids. Deletions cut 5 bases from V and 11 bases from J, with 15 bases between. The CDR3 loop is CASSLITGLAFF. In DNA, the CDR3 is TGTGCCAGCAGTCTCATAACAGGGCTGGCTTTCTTT.

The sample holds a few counts of this clone. J is TRBJ2-7 and V is TRBV7-2, with TRBD2 identical over 15 bases. CDR3 length: 16 amino acids. Germline assignment: CDR1 SGHTA and CDR2 FQGNSA. Trimming cost V 4 bases and J 7 bases; bases outside gene matches: 8. The CDR3 DNA sequence: TGTGCCAGCAGCTCCGGACTAGCGGGAGGGCAGGGAGAGCAGTACTTC. It codes for CASSSGLAGGQGEQYF.

The rearrangement links TRBV4-3 to TRBJ2-1, with 8 nucleotides matching TRBD2. CDR3 length equals 16 residues. In germline, CDR1 is LGHNA, CDR2 YSLEER. The V gene end was trimmed by 2 bases and the J gene end by 10 bases; junction bases not matched to a gene: 13. The CDR3 spells CASSQTSGKDNVEQFF. In nucleotides, the CDR3 is TGCGCCAGCAGCCAAACTAGCGGAAAGGACAATGTAGAGCAGTTCTTC.

V usage is TRBV2 and J usage is TRBJ2-2; D is uncertain. This CDR3 region has 13 residues. Per germline, CDR1 SNHLY and CDR2 FYNNEI. V lost 5 bases and J 5 bases, leaving 9 bases between the germline ends. For the CDR3, the DNA is TGTGCCAGCAGTTCATGGGAAACCGGGGAGCTGTTTTTT. Its translation is CASSSWETGELFF.